One sample yielded the 14 T cell receptor beta chains listed below, sequenced in a study of T cell repertoires in cytomegalovirus infection. TCRdb re-analysed the reads in MiXCR, keeping a single row per CDR3 protein. The data show roughly 120,000 distinct CDR3 sequences, with under 35% seen just once and roughly 40% held by the top ten. The antigens these receptors bind are not known. Sequencing was performed on CD8+ T cells from cultured PBMCs, taken from culture after CMV antigen stimulation. Every receptor here comes from a human donor in good health (CMV status not recorded). Some clones in this sample may be carry-over from other donors' samples.

This clonotype was picked up a small number of times. The V call is TRBV19, the J call TRBJ1-1; D ambiguous. Germline CDR1 LNHDA, CDR2 SQIVND (reference sequence). This CDR3 comprises 13 residues. V was clipped by 1 base and J by 2 bases, with 5 bases between them. CDR3 coding DNA: TGTGCCAGTAGTATAGCCAGAAACACTGAAGCTTTCTTT. Protein: CASSIARNTEAFF. The whole variable domain, remainder taken from reference TRBV19 and TRBJ1-1, is DGGITQSPKYLFRKEGQNVTLSCEQNLNHDAMYWYRQDPGQGLRLIYYSQIVNDFQKGDIAEGYSVSREKKESFPLTVTSAQKNPTAFYLCASSIARNTEAFFGQGTRLTVV.

The sample holds a few counts of this clonotype. The J gene is TRBJ2-3, the V gene TRBV4-1; tentatively, D is TRBD1 (5 bases). Germline CDR1 reads MGHRA; CDR2 reads YSYEKL. This CDR3 is built from 16 residues. Deletions cut 1 base from V and 3 bases from J, with 14 bases between. CDR3 sequence: CASSQGGYRFTDTQYF. CDR3 bases: TGCGCCAGCAGCCAAGGGGGCTACCGATTTACAGATACGCAGTATTTT.

This clonotype was observed a few times. The chain is built from TRBV7-9 and TRBJ2-3; 14 bases are shared with TRBD2. Germline CDR1 is SEHNR and CDR2 is FQNEAQ (reference sequence). The CDR3 is made up of 17 amino acids. Germline trimming cut 5 bases from V and 2 bases from J; bases unmatched to any gene: 6. The DNA for the CDR3 is TGTGCCAGCAGCCCAGGGACTAGCGGGGGCCTCACAGATACGCAGTATTTT. Its translation: CASSPGTSGGLTDTQYF.

This clonotype was observed a handful of times. V is TRBV7-8 and J is TRBJ2-7; D is unresolved. V was shortened by 5 bases and J by 3 bases, with 11 bases between the two germline ends. The CDR3 loop spans 13 amino acids. Germline CDR1 is SGHVS and CDR2 is FQNEAQ. CDR3 residues: CASSPLRYYEQYF. The DNA of the CDR3 is TGTGCCAGCAGCCCGCTAAGATACTACGAGCAGTACTTC.

This clonotype has only a few counts. The rearrangement links TRBV7-2 to TRBJ2-1, with 7 nucleotides matching TRBD2. Germline-derived CDR1 and CDR2 are SGHTA and FQGNSA. The V gene end was trimmed by 4 bases and the J gene end by 0 bases; junction bases not matched to a gene: 12. The CDR3 spans 18 residues. The CDR3 is CASSSIHEAGSSYNEQFF. CDR3 nucleotide sequence: TGTGCCAGCAGCTCCATACACGAAGCGGGGAGCTCCTACAATGAGCAGTTCTTC.

This clonotype was counted between two and nine times. This sequence joins TRBV4-1 and TRBJ1-1; 8 positions agree with TRBD1. The CDR3 has 18 amino acids. Trimming took 0 bases from V and 0 from J; bases not matched to a gene: 9. Germline CDR1 and CDR2: MGHRA and YSYEKL. CDR3 protein: CASSQEATGVAMNTEAFF. The CDR3 DNA reads TGCGCCAGCAGCCAAGAAGCGACAGGGGTGGCCATGAACACTGAAGCTTTCTTT.

This clonotype was counted only a few times. The rearrangement uses TRBV12-3 or TRBV12-4 and TRBJ2-1; D might be TRBD2 (6 bases). V was pared by 5 bases and J by 4 bases, with 15 bases between. The CDR3 extends over 15 amino acids. CDR3 DNA sequence: TGTGCCAGCAGTCTTCGACTAGGAATTTACAATGAGCAGTTCTTC. Amino acids: CASSLRLGIYNEQFF.

The DNA of the CDR3 is TGTGCCAGCAGTACATGGACTAGCGGGACCTACAATGAGCAGTTCTTC. Translated: CASSTWTSGTYNEQFF. This chain connects TRBV28 to TRBJ2-1; TRBD2 aligns across 12 bases. This CDR3 contains 16 residues. The J segment lost 2 bases and the V segment lost 5 bases, leaving 4 bases of the junction unmatched. From germline, CDR1 is MDHEN and CDR2 SYDVKM.

The chain joins TRBV4-1 to TRBJ1-5, with no clear D. CDR1 MGHRA and CDR2 YSYEKL come from the germline V gene. CDR3 length equals 16 residues. V lost 1 base and J 3 bases, leaving 13 bases between the germline ends. The CDR3 region is CASSQGIDGLNQPQHF. In DNA, the CDR3 is TGCGCCAGCAGCCAAGGAATAGACGGACTCAATCAGCCCCAGCATTTT.

This clonotype showed up many times. V usage is TRBV7-6 and J usage is TRBJ2-3; no definite D call. The CDR3 contains 13 residues. Germline CDR1 reads SGHVS; CDR2 reads FNYEAQ. V lost 1 base to trimming and J lost 5 bases, with 7 bases between them. CDR3 DNA sequence: TGTGCCAGCAGCTTAGGAGAAGAAGATACGCAGTATTTT. Its translation is CASSLGEEDTQYF. The full variable domain, in which reference TRBV7-6 and TRBJ2-3 provide the parts outside the CDR3, is GAGVSQSPRYKVTKRGQDVALRCDPISGHVSLYWYRQALGQGPEFLTYFNYEAQQDKSGLPNDRFSAERPEGSISTLTIQRTEQRDSAMYRCASSLGEEDTQYFGPGTRLTVL.

There are many counts of this clonotype. The chain couples TRBV7-2 to TRBJ1-2; 11 bases align to TRBD1. Germline lookup yields CDR1 SGHTA and CDR2 FQGNSA. J was trimmed by 6 bases and V by 1 base; bases with no gene match: 13. There are 18 residues in the CDR3. CDR3: CASSLGRYRDRGLNGYTF. CDR3 sequence (DNA): TGTGCCAGCAGCTTAGGGAGGTACCGGGACAGGGGGTTAAATGGCTACACCTTC.

For the CDR3, the DNA is TGTGCCACTAAAGGGCCTATCAATGAGCAGTTCTTC. This gives the protein CATKGPINEQFF. The chain carries TRBV2 and TRBJ2-1, with D hard to call. The CDR3 sequence is 12 residues long. V lost 10 bases and J 6 bases, leaving 13 bases between the germline ends. Germline V gene data show CDR1 as SNHLY and CDR2 as FYNNEI.

The CDR3 DNA reads TGTGCCAGCAGCTCAACCGGGACCGACGCGAACACCGGGGAGCTGTTTTTT. Protein product: CASSSTGTDANTGELFF. The chain joins TRBV7-9 to TRBJ2-2, with D perhaps matching TRBD1 or TRBD2 (5 bases each). Per germline, CDR1 SEHNR and CDR2 FQNEAQ (reference sequence). Trimming removed 4 bases at V and 0 bases at J, with 15 bases between. This CDR3 comprises 17 residues.

This clonotype was seen many times. The chain links TRBV6-2 or TRBV6-3 to TRBJ1-2; possibly TRBD1 for D (6 bases). V gave up 4 bases and J gave up 0 bases, with 12 bases separating them. CDR3 length: 15 amino acids. Germline V CDR1 and CDR2: MNHEY, SVGEGT. The CDR3 spells CASSSYRETNYGYTF. The CDR3 DNA reads TGTGCCAGCAGTTCCTACAGGGAGACTAACTATGGCTACACCTTC.